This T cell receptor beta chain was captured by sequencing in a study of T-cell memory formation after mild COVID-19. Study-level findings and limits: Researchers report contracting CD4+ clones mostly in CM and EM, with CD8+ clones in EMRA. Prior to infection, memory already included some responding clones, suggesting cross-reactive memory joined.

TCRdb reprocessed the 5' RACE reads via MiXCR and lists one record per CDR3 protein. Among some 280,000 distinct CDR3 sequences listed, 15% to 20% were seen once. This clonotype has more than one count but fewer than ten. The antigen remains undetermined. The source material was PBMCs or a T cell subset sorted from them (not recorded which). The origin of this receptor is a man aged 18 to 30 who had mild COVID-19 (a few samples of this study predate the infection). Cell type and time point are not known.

This CDR3 is CASSHLLGRAMGYCEQYV. Written as DNA, the CDR3 is TGCGCCAGCAGCCACCTACTTGGCAGGGCAATGGGGTACTGCGAGCAGTACGTC. The gene calls are TRBV4-3 and TRBJ2-7; perhaps TRBD1 as D (5 bases). Trimming took off 3 bases at V and 6 bases at J, with 27 bases between the two ends. This CDR3 region has 18 residues. Germline assignment: CDR1 LGHNA and CDR2 YSLEER.